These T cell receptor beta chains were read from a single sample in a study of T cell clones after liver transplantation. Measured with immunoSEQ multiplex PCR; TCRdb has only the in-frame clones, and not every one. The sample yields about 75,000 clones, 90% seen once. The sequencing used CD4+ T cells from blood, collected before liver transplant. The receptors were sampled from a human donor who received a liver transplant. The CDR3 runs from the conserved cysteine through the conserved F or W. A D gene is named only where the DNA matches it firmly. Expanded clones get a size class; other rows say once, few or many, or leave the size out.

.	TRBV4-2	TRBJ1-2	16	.	CASSQDGTGGNYGYTF	TGTGCCAGCAGCCAAGATGGTACAGGTGGGAACTATGGCTACACCTTC
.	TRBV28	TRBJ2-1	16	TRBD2	CASSLFSSGSLNEQFF	TGTGCCAGCAGTTTATTTTCTAGCGGGAGTTTGAATGAGCAGTTCTTC
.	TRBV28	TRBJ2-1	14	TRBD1	CASSGQGEGNEQFF	TGTGCCAGCAGCGGACAGGGGGAAGGGAATGAGCAGTTCTTC
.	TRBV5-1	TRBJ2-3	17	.	CASREGQPSSSTDTQYF	TGCGCCAGCAGGGAGGGACAGCCCTCGTCTAGCACAGATACGCAGTATTTT
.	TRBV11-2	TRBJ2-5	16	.	CASSPELRWGRETQYF	TGTGCCAGCAGCCCCGAGCTGAGGTGGGGGAGAGAGACCCAGTACTTC
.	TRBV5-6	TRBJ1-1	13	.	CASSLSGPAEAFF	TGTGCCAGCAGCTTGTCGGGGCCGGCTGAAGCTTTCTTT
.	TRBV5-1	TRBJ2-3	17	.	CASSLRGDRYSTDTQYF	TGCGCCAGCAGCCTGAGAGGGGATCGTTACAGCACAGATACGCAGTATTTT
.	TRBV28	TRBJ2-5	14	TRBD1	CASSPGTGRETQYF	TGTGCCAGCAGTCCGGGGACAGGGCGGGAGACCCAGTACTTC
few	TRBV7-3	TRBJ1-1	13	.	CASSAYMNTEAFF	TGTGCCAGCAGCGCCTACATGAACACTGAAGCTTTCTTT
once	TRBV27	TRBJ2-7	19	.	CASKSRGGQAPTNSYEQYF	TGTGCCAGCAAGTCGAGGGGGGGACAGGCTCCGACTAACTCCTACGAGCAGTACTTC
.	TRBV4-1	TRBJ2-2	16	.	CASSQKSTDNTGELFF	TGCGCCAGCAGCCAAAAAAGTACGGATAACACCGGGGAGCTGTTTTTT
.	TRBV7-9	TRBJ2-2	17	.	CASSLAGGLARPGELFF	TGTGCCAGCAGCTTAGCAGGAGGGTTAGCGCGACCCGGGGAGCTGTTTTTT
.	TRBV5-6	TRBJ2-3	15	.	CASSVIGGPTDTQYF	TGTGCCAGCAGCGTTATCGGTGGGCCAACAGATACGCAGTATTTT
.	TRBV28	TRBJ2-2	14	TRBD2	CASRLATNTGELFF	TGTGCCAGCCGACTAGCCACGAACACCGGGGAGCTGTTTTTT
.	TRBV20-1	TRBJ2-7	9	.	CSASREQYF	TGCAGTGCTAGCCGAGAGCAGTACTTC
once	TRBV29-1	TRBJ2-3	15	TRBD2	CSVVPPSGYTDTQYF	TGCAGCGTTGTACCCCCTAGCGGATACACAGATACGCAGTATTTT
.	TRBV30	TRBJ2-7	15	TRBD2	CAWSVPSGISYEQYF	TGTGCCTGGAGTGTACCTAGCGGGATTTCCTACGAGCAGTACTTC
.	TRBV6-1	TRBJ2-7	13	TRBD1	CASEPGQGYEQYF	TGTGCCAGCGAACCGGGACAGGGTTACGAGCAGTACTTC
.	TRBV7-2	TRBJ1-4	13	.	CASSFDFNEKLFF	TGTGCCAGCAGCTTTGACTTTAATGAAAAACTGTTTTTT
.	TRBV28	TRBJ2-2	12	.	CASRGGSGELFF	TGTGCCAGCAGGGGAGGTTCCGGGGAGCTGTTTTTT
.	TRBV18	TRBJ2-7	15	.	CASSPPSWVLEGQYF	TGTGCCAGCTCACCACCGAGCTGGGTCCTGGAGGGGCAGTACTTC
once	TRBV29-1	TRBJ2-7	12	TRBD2	CSVDEGGSEQYF	TGCAGCGTAGACGAGGGAGGGAGCGAGCAGTACTTC
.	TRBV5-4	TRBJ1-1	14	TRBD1	CASSTKTGFTEAFF	TGTGCCAGCAGTACTAAGACAGGGTTCACTGAAGCTTTCTTT
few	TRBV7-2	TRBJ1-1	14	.	CASSPGAANTEAFF	TGTGCCAGCAGCCCGGGGGCGGCAAACACTGAAGCTTTCTTT
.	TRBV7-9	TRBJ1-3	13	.	CASSLALGNTIYF	TGTGCCAGCAGCTTAGCTCTCGGAAACACCATATATTTT
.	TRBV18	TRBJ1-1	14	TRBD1	CASSRTGDSTEAFF	TGTGCCAGCTCGCGGACAGGGGATAGCACTGAAGCTTTCTTT